These 24 T cell receptor beta chains were sequenced from one sample in a study of response to subunit inactivated influenza vaccine. From the RT-PCR reads, TCRdb called clonotypes with MiXCR, one entry per CDR3 protein. Found here are about 530,000 distinct CDR3 sequences, about an eighth of them singletons; the top ten hold roughly 10%. The sequences come from PBMCs from blood, collected on the day of vaccination. These receptors originate from a man aged 50 to 59 who received an inactivated influenza vaccine.

This clonotype came up a few times. The V call is TRBV12-3 or TRBV12-4, the J call TRBJ2-5; D perhaps matches TRBD2 (6 bases). CDR3 length: 14 amino acids. V lost 8 bases, J lost 1 base, and 14 bases lay in between. For the CDR3, the DNA is TGTGCCAGCGGATCCCGGGGGTTCCAAGAGACCCAGTACTTC. Protein sequence: CASGSRGFQETQYF.

The chain carries TRBV4-2 and TRBJ2-6; 10 bases fit TRBD1. The CDR3 has 17 amino acids. Germline lookup yields CDR1 LGHNA and CDR2 YNFKEQ. J lost 11 bases, V lost 0 bases, and 10 bases had no gene match. CDR3 sequence reads: CASSQDAPGQGRDVLTF. In DNA, the CDR3 is TGTGCCAGCAGCCAAGACGCCCCGGGACAGGGGCGGGACGTCCTGACTTTC.

This clonotype occurred a few times. The rearrangement links TRBV4-3 to TRBJ2-1; weak D call: TRBD2 (5 bases). The germline gives CDR1 LGHNA, CDR2 YSLEER. Trimming cost V 4 bases and J 6 bases, with 10 bases left between them. CDR3 length: 13 residues. CDR3 loop: CASSPGKVNEQFF. The DNA for the CDR3 is TGCGCCAGCAGCCCCGGGAAAGTCAATGAGCAGTTCTTC.

This clonotype came up a few times. The chain links TRBV7-9 to TRBJ2-1, with 8 bases fitting TRBD2. CDR1 is SEHNR, CDR2 FQNEAQ, per germline (reference sequence). This CDR3 has 15 amino acids. Germline trimming cut 5 bases from V and 2 bases from J; bases unmatched to any gene: 5. CDR3 region: CASSITSGAYNEQFF. CDR3 DNA sequence: TGTGCCAGCAGCATCACTAGCGGAGCCTACAATGAGCAGTTCTTC.

There are a few counts of this clonotype. The chain links TRBV12-3 or TRBV12-4 to TRBJ2-7; a possible D gene is TRBD1 (6 bases). The CDR3 has 15 amino acids. Trimming removed 6 bases at V and 1 base at J, with 16 bases between. CDR3 region: CASRKQGVGSYEQYF. CDR3 DNA sequence: TGTGCCAGCAGAAAACAGGGTGTCGGGTCCTACGAGCAGTACTTC.

This clonotype was counted only a few times. The chain carries TRBV6-1 and TRBJ2-7, with 7 bases identical to TRBD2. Germline V gene data show CDR1 as MNHNS and CDR2 as SASEGT. V shed 6 bases, J shed 4 bases, and the junction held 9 bases outside the gene matches. This CDR3 contains 14 residues. Here the CDR3 reads CASRESGKAYEQYF. For the CDR3, the DNA is TGTGCCAGCAGGGAGAGCGGGAAAGCTTACGAGCAGTACTTC.

The sample holds a few counts of this clonotype. The chain carries TRBV29-1 and TRBJ1-1; 7 bases are shared with TRBD1. This CDR3 is 15 amino acids long. J was trimmed by 3 bases and V by 4 bases; bases with no gene match: 11. Germline V gene data show CDR1 as SQVTM and CDR2 as ANQGSEA. In DNA form, the CDR3 reads TGCAGCGTTGCGAGCCTGACAGGGAGGGACACTGAAGCTTTCTTT. It specifies CSVASLTGRDTEAFF.

This clonotype was observed at least ten times. The chain links TRBV4-2 to TRBJ1-2; D uncertain. This CDR3 comprises 13 residues. Deletions cut 0 bases from V and 2 bases from J, with 4 bases between. In germline, CDR1 is LGHNA, CDR2 YNFKEQ. CDR3 in DNA: TGTGCCAGCAGCCAAGACAGAAACTATGGCTACACCTTC. It is translated as CASSQDRNYGYTF.

This clonotype was counted a few times. This sequence joins TRBV24-1 and TRBJ2-7, with 9 bases identical to TRBD2. The trim removed 4 bases at V and 7 bases at J, leaving 10 bases unmatched. The CDR3 extends over 15 amino acids. The germline V gene encodes CDR1 KGHDR and CDR2 SFDVKD. The CDR3 spells CATSDPAETSGEQYF. CDR3 nucleotide sequence: TGTGCCACCAGTGACCCTGCTGAGACTAGCGGAGAGCAGTACTTC.

J is TRBJ2-3 and V is TRBV13, with D perhaps given as TRBD1 or TRBD2 (6 bases each). The germline V gene encodes CDR1 PRHDT and CDR2 FYEKMQ (reference sequence). The CDR3 extends over 22 amino acids. V was shortened by 5 bases and J by 4 bases, with 37 bases between the two germline ends. This CDR3 reads CASSLSSISGRRGFEKADTQYF. Written as DNA, the CDR3 is TGTGCCAGCAGCCTAAGCTCCATCTCAGGTCGGAGGGGGTTCGAGAAAGCAGATACGCAGTATTTT.

This clonotype was seen more than once but under ten times. The chain has TRBV4-3 and TRBJ2-3, with 14 bases identical to TRBD2. CDR3 length: 17 residues. V was clipped by 2 bases and J by 5 bases; unmatched bases: 6. CDR1 is LGHNA and CDR2 is YSLEER in the germline V gene. CDR3 residues: CASSQLSTSGRGDTQYF. The DNA of the CDR3 is TGCGCCAGCAGCCAACTCTCGACTAGCGGGAGGGGAGATACGCAGTATTTT.

Ten or more counts support this clonotype. The chain is built from TRBV2 and TRBJ2-3; D unclear. Germline assignment: CDR1 SNHLY and CDR2 FYNNEI. The germline V and J ends were trimmed by 6 bases and 5 bases, with 6 bases remaining between them. CDR3 size: 11 residues. CDR3 residues: CASSARDTQYF. DNA of the CDR3: TGTGCCAGCAGCGCCCGAGATACGCAGTATTTT. The variable domain in full, with the rest retrieved from reference TRBV2 and TRBJ2-3, is EPEVTQTPSHQVTQMGQEVILRCVPISNHLYFYWYRQILGQKVEFLVSFYNNEISEKSEIFDDQFSVERPDGSNFTLKIRSTKLEDSAMYFCASSARDTQYFGPGTRLTVL.

This clonotype was counted only a few times. The chain uses TRBV20-1 and TRBJ2-7; D ambiguous. The CDR3 contains 13 residues. Trimming removed 1 base from V and 2 bases from J, with 9 bases in between. Germline CDR1 reads DFQATT; CDR2 reads SNEGSKA (reference sequence). CDR3 loop: CSARGLEPYEQYF. The DNA for the CDR3 is TGCAGTGCTAGAGGGCTGGAGCCCTACGAGCAGTACTTC.

This clonotype was recorded many times. The V and J genes are TRBV11-2 and TRBJ2-1, with D tentatively TRBD1 or TRBD2 (5 bases each). This CDR3 is built from 16 residues. Trimming shortened V by 3 bases and J by 2 bases, and 14 bases separated the two germline ends. Germline CDR1 and CDR2: SGHAT and FQNNGV. DNA of the CDR3: TGTGCCAGCAGCTTCCACGGAATGGGGGCCTACAATGAGCAGTTCTTC. Residues: CASSFHGMGAYNEQFF.

This clonotype was seen only a few times. This rearrangement joins TRBV15 to TRBJ2-5; D may be TRBD1 (6 bases). The germline V and J ends were trimmed by 1 base and 3 bases, with 12 bases remaining between them. CDR3 length: 15 residues. Germline V gene sequence: CDR1 LNHNV, CDR2 YYDKDF (reference sequence). The CDR3 DNA is TGTGCCACCAGCAGAGGATATAGACAGGAAGAGACCCAGTACTTC. Translated: CATSRGYRQEETQYF.

This clonotype was counted only a few times. This chain joins TRBV20-1 and TRBJ2-1; D may correspond to TRBD1 or TRBD2 (5 bases each). CDR3 length: 10 amino acids. Germline-derived CDR1 and CDR2 are DFQATT and SNEGSKA (reference sequence). Trimming took off 3 bases at V and 14 bases at J, with 11 bases between the two ends. The CDR3 sequence is CSASSGQEFF. Here the CDR3 DNA reads TGCAGTGCTAGTTCGGGGCAAGAGTTCTTC.

The J gene is TRBJ2-5, the V gene TRBV5-1; 7 bases match TRBD2. The V and J ends lost 1 base and 2 bases, in that order; junction bases with no gene match: 2. The germline V gene encodes CDR1 SGHRS and CDR2 YFSETQ. The CDR3 spans 14 residues. The CDR3 region is CASSLRGDQETQYF. CDR3 DNA: TGCGCCAGCAGCTTGCGGGGGGATCAAGAGACCCAGTACTTC. The full variable domain, with the rest looked up from reference TRBV5-1 and TRBJ2-5, is KAGVTQTPRYLIKTRGQQVTLSCSPISGHRSVSWYQQTPGQGLQFLFEYFSETQRNKGNFPGRFSGRQFSNSRSEMNVSTLELGDSALYLCASSLRGDQETQYFGPGTRLLVL.

Note on this clonotype: The final CDR3 position lacks the conserved phenylalanine or tryptophan, pointing to a likely read error. This sequence joins TRBV6-5 and TRBJ2-4, with D possibly matching TRBD1 (6 bases). There are 15 residues in the CDR3. Germline CDR1 reads MNHEY; CDR2 reads SVGAGI. V lost 0 bases and J lost 4, with 10 bases in between. The CDR3 DNA is TGTGCCAGCAGTTACTCGGGACACGGAAAAAACATTCAGTACTGC. This codes for CASSYSGHGKNIQYC.

V usage is TRBV27 and J usage is TRBJ2-1, with 10 bases fitting TRBD2. V dropped 7 bases and J dropped 6; count of bases not matched to a gene: 12. The CDR3 is 16 residues long. Per the germline V gene, CDR1 is MNHEY and CDR2 is SMNVEV (reference sequence). CDR3 in DNA: TGTGCCAGCATCCAGGACTTAGCGGGAGGACGCAATGAGCAGTTCTTC. Protein sequence: CASIQDLAGGRNEQFF.

V usage is TRBV20-1 and J usage is TRBJ2-3; the D gene is possibly TRBD2 (6 bases). The CDR3 contains 16 residues. The germline gives CDR1 DFQATT, CDR2 SNEGSKA (reference sequence). The V and J ends lost 5 bases and 0 bases respectively, with 18 bases between them. Here the CDR3 reads CSALPGGGTSTDTQYF. The CDR3 DNA reads as TGCAGTGCTTTACCCGGTGGGGGGACTAGCACAGATACGCAGTATTTT.

The chain joins TRBV11-3 to TRBJ2-1, with 12 nucleotides matching TRBD1. The V segment lost 5 bases and the J segment 5 bases; nucleotides outside the gene matches: 7. Per the germline V gene, CDR1 is SGHNT and CDR2 is YENEEA. There are 16 residues in the CDR3. The CDR3 loop reads CASSPRDRGLHNEQFF. CDR3 DNA sequence: TGTGCCAGCAGCCCTCGGGACAGGGGGCTTCACAATGAGCAGTTCTTC.

The chain combines TRBV7-9 with TRBJ2-3, with D perhaps matching TRBD1 or TRBD2 (6 bases each). The CDR3 covers 15 residues. The V end was cut by 10 bases, the J end by 1 base, with 18 bases between. Germline CDR1 is SEHNR and CDR2 is FQNEAQ (reference sequence). The CDR3 DNA reads as TGTGCCACCTCGTTGGGGGGCTCAGGCACAGATACGCAGTATTTT. Amino acids: CATSLGGSGTDTQYF.

This clonotype showed up just a few times. This chain links TRBV15 with TRBJ1-5; 10 nucleotides agree with TRBD1. Germline CDR1 is LNHNV and CDR2 is YYDKDF (reference sequence). The CDR3 is 16 amino acids. V was clipped by 3 bases and J by 5 bases; unmatched bases: 7. The CDR3 bases are TGTGCCACCAGCAGCGAGGGACAGGGGACGGATCAGCCCCAGCATTTT. This sequence encodes CATSSEGQGTDQPQHF.

This clonotype was counted only a few times. The genes are TRBV12-3 or TRBV12-4 and TRBJ2-2, with 11 bases lining up with TRBD1. Trimming took 2 bases from V and 1 from J; bases not matched to a gene: 12. This CDR3 has 20 amino acids. CDR3 DNA: TGTGCCAGCAGTTTATGGGGCCCAATCGGGACAGGGGGGAACACCGGGGAGCTGTTTTTT. The encoded protein is CASSLWGPIGTGGNTGELFF.